This TCR beta chain was recovered during a study of blood T cell repertoires in COVID-19. Only in-frame clones appear in the TCRdb table, and some are missing; sequencing was by immunoSEQ multiplex PCR. The sample lists approximately 150,000 clones, 80% to 85% seen once, with roughly 8.7% in the top ten. This receptor was obtained from a man younger than 40 with COVID-19, enrolled during active disease. Sequenced sample: peripheral blood.

CDR3 amino acids: CASSTHPYRDSAYEQYF. The CDR3 DNA sequence: TGTGCCAGTAGTACGCACCCATATCGGGACAGTGCCTACGAGCAGTACTTC. The chain carries TRBV19 and TRBJ2-7; 7 bases are a match to TRBD1. J lost 2 bases, V lost 4 bases, and 14 bases had no gene match. Germline V gene data show CDR1 as LNHDA and CDR2 as SQIVND (reference sequence). The CDR3 covers 17 residues.